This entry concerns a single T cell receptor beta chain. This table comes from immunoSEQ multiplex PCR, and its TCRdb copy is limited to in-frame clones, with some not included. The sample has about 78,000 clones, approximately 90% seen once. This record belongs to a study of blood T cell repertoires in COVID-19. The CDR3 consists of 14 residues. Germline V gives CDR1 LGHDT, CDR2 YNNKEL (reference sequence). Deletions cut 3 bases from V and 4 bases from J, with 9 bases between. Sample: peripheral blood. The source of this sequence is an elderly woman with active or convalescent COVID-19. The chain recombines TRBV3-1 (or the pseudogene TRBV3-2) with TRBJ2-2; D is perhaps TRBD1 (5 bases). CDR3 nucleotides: TGTGCCAGCAGCCACTTAGGGGCCACCGGGGAGCTGTTTTTT. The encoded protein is CASSHLGATGELFF.